This entry lists 27 T cell receptor beta chains sequenced from one sample in a study of early T cells in non-severe SARS-CoV-2 infection. TCRdb reprocessed the 5' RACE reads with MiXCR, giving one entry per CDR3 protein. This sample has tens of thousands of distinct CDR3 sequences; approximately 16% occur once, and the top ten carry over 4%. The input for sequencing was whole blood, taken at baseline. These receptors originate from an adult who was a healthcare worker with PCR-confirmed SARS-CoV-2 infection or an uninfected control (not recorded which).

In this sample, this clonotype turned up a few times. V and J are TRBV20-1 and TRBJ1-1; the D gene is possibly TRBD1 (6 bases). V was clipped by 5 bases and J by 4 bases, with 14 bases between them. Germline values: CDR1 DFQATT, CDR2 SNEGSKA (reference sequence). This CDR3 region has 13 residues. CDR3 region: CSAPGVGGTEAFF. CDR3 DNA sequence: TGCAGTGCTCCAGGGGTAGGGGGCACTGAAGCTTTCTTT.

This clonotype has a handful of counts. This sequence joins TRBV14 and TRBJ1-6; perhaps TRBD1 as D (6 bases). The CDR3 is 15 amino acids. The germline V gene has CDR1 SGHDN and CDR2 FVKESK. V lost 3 bases and J 9 bases, leaving 15 bases between the germline ends. CDR3 nucleotides: TGTGCCAGCAGCCAGACCCGGGGGCGCGTTTCACCCCTCCACTTT. Translating gives CASSQTRGRVSPLHF.

This clonotype was seen a few times. This chain connects TRBV7-9 to TRBJ2-7; either TRBD1 or TRBD2 may fit D (5 bases each). This CDR3 is 17 amino acids long. CDR1 is SEHNR, CDR2 FQNEAQ, per germline (reference sequence). Trimming removed 5 bases at V and 1 base at J, with 21 bases between. CDR3 sequence reads: CASSLPTTGQTSYEQYF. The CDR3, as DNA: TGTGCCAGCAGCCTCCCTACGACGGGGCAGACTTCCTACGAGCAGTACTTC.

The chain couples TRBV4-2 to TRBJ2-2, with TRBD2 matching 10 bases. Germline V gene lookup returns CDR1 LGHNA and CDR2 YNFKEQ. The length of the CDR3 is 17 residues. With V trimmed by 3 bases and J by 0 bases, 4 bases remained unmatched. CDR3 bases: TGTGCCAGCAGCCAGTGGACTAGCGGATCGAACACCGGGGAGCTGTTTTTT. Translated, it gives CASSQWTSGSNTGELFF.

The rearrangement joins TRBV10-2 to TRBJ1-5; TRBD1 is a possible D gene (5 bases). The V and J ends lost 7 bases and 2 bases respectively, with 9 bases between them. This CDR3 has 13 amino acids. Looked up from germline, CDR1 is WSHSY and CDR2 is SAAADI. The CDR3 here is CASNVGGNQPQHF. CDR3 sequence (DNA): TGCGCCAGCAATGTGGGGGGCAATCAGCCCCAGCATTTT.

A few counts support this clonotype. Here the CDR3 DNA reads TGCAGTGCTAGAGATTGGTTACTAGCGGAAACAGATACGCAGTATTTT. It yields the protein CSARDWLLAETDTQYF. The chain has TRBV20-1 and TRBJ2-3; 8 nucleotides agree with TRBD2. The CDR3 is 16 amino acids. Trimming took 0 bases from V and 3 from J; bases not matched to a gene: 8. In germline, CDR1 is DFQATT, CDR2 SNEGSKA (reference sequence).

In its sample, this clonotype was seen a few times. V and J are TRBV27 and TRBJ2-3; a possible D gene is TRBD2 (6 bases). This CDR3 is 15 amino acids long. Germline loops: CDR1 MNHEY, CDR2 SMNVEV (reference sequence). Trimming removed 5 bases from V and 2 bases from J, with 14 bases in between. The CDR3 protein is CASSRRAQYTDTQYF. In nucleotides, the CDR3 is TGTGCCAGCAGTCGGAGGGCACAGTACACAGATACGCAGTATTTT.

The gene calls are TRBV7-8 and TRBJ2-7; D not resolved. Germline V gene data show CDR1 as SGHVS and CDR2 as FQNEAQ. V was pared by 4 bases and J by 7 bases, with 23 bases between. CDR3 length equals 16 residues. CDR3 sequence: CASSSAMQQSLGEQYF. Here the CDR3 DNA reads TGTGCCAGCAGCTCCGCTATGCAACAGTCCCTGGGGGAGCAGTACTTC.

This clonotype was counted at least ten times. The genes are TRBV6-1 and TRBJ2-6, with a possible D match to TRBD1 (6 bases). Germline CDR1 is MNHNS and CDR2 is SASEGT. The CDR3 loop spans 16 amino acids. Trimming took 6 bases from V and 3 from J, leaving 15 bases between them. The CDR3 spells CASRDTRGNGANVLTF. The CDR3 DNA follows: TGTGCCAGCAGAGACACCAGGGGTAATGGGGCCAACGTCCTGACTTTC.

This clonotype was seen a handful of times. The chain's CDR3 is CASSLGGAGLTDTQYF. The CDR3 nucleotides read TGTGCCAGCAGTCTTGGGGGGGCAGGCCTCACAGATACGCAGTATTTT. V gene TRBV12-3 or TRBV12-4 combines with J gene TRBJ2-3; a possible D gene is TRBD2 (7 bases). CDR3 size: 16 residues. Trimming stripped 5 bases from V and 2 bases from J, with 17 bases between.

This clonotype came up a few times. The chain recombines TRBV25-1 with TRBJ2-3; 8 bases are a match to TRBD2. Losses at the gene ends were 5 bases for V and 6 bases for J; bases not matched to a gene: 10. CDR1 is MGHDK, CDR2 SYGVNS, per germline. The CDR3 has 15 residues. The CDR3, as DNA: TGTGCCAGCAGTCACGAGGCTAGCGGGCTGGATACGCAGTATTTT. Translation: CASSHEASGLDTQYF.

This clonotype has a handful of counts. The chain couples TRBV11-2 to TRBJ2-7, with TRBD2 identical over 8 bases. Looked up from germline, CDR1 is SGHAT and CDR2 is FQNNGV. The trim removed 4 bases at V and 0 bases at J, leaving 8 bases unmatched. This CDR3 comprises 16 residues. DNA for the CDR3: TGTGCCAGCAGCTCGCCTCGCGGGGGGCCCTCCTACGAGCAGTACTTC. Protein sequence: CASSSPRGGPSYEQYF.

The chain uses TRBV5-1 and TRBJ2-2; D not certain. CDR1 SGHRS and CDR2 YFSETQ come from the germline V gene. V gave up 5 bases and J gave up 7 bases, with 6 bases separating them. The CDR3 runs 11 residues. CDR3 nucleotides: TGCGCCAGCAGGATCGGCGGGGAGCTGTTTTTT. Its translation: CASRIGGELFF.

The rearrangement uses TRBV24-1 and TRBJ1-5; the D gene is possibly TRBD1 (5 bases). The CDR3 spans 16 residues. V was trimmed by 4 bases and J by 7 bases, leaving 19 bases between them. Per germline, CDR1 KGHDR and CDR2 SFDVKD. The CDR3 DNA reads as TGTGCCACCAGTGACTTCCGCGGGACGAGAGGGCAGCCCCAGCATTTT. Protein product: CATSDFRGTRGQPQHF.

The genes are TRBV6-1 and TRBJ2-3; possibly TRBD2 for D (6 bases). The CDR3 runs 17 residues. CDR1 and CDR2 from the germline V gene are MNHNS and SASEGT. Trimming cost V 5 bases and J 4 bases, with 22 bases left between them. The CDR3 here is CASSKEGTGLRADTQYF. CDR3 bases: TGTGCCAGCAGTAAGGAGGGTACGGGGTTACGCGCAGATACGCAGTATTTT.

Ten or more counts support this clonotype. The chain employs TRBV20-1 and TRBJ2-7; 8 bases align to TRBD2. V was pared by 5 bases and J by 5 bases, with 8 bases of the junction left unmatched. CDR3 size: 13 residues. CDR1 is DFQATT and CDR2 is SNEGSKA in the germline V gene (reference sequence). The DNA of the CDR3 is TGCAGTGCTTACGGGGGGGCCGAGAACGAGCAGTACTTC. This codes for CSAYGGAENEQYF.

The chain combines TRBV7-8 with TRBJ2-7; a weak D match, TRBD2 (6 bases). V lost 7 bases to trimming and J lost 0 bases, with 16 bases between them. There are 15 residues in the CDR3. Per germline, CDR1 SGHVS and CDR2 FQNEAQ. This CDR3 reads CASTLSGPSSYEQYF. The CDR3 nucleotides are TGTGCCAGCACACTAAGCGGGCCAAGCTCCTACGAGCAGTACTTC.

This clonotype was observed a few times. The genes are TRBV20-1 and TRBJ2-2; possibly TRBD2 for D (6 bases). This CDR3 is built from 13 residues. Germline CDR1 and CDR2: DFQATT and SNEGSKA (reference sequence). Trimming removed 6 bases at V and 1 base at J, with 9 bases between. CDR3 sequence: CSAPSVNTGELFF. The CDR3, as DNA: TGCAGTGCCCCTAGCGTGAACACCGGGGAGCTGTTTTTT.

The chain carries TRBV24-1 and TRBJ2-2; D gene unclear. The germline V gene encodes CDR1 KGHDR and CDR2 SFDVKD. The CDR3 totals 13 residues. V was cut by 5 bases and J by 5 bases, with 8 bases left in between. Here the CDR3 DNA reads TGTGCCACCAGTGTCGACGGTACCGGGGAGCTGTTTTTT. It specifies CATSVDGTGELFF.

J is TRBJ1-1 and V is TRBV29-1; tentative D call: TRBD1 (5 bases). Germline-derived CDR1 and CDR2 are SQVTM and ANQGSEA. V lost 6 bases to trimming and J lost 2 bases, with 16 bases between them. This CDR3 contains 14 residues. The CDR3 here is CSVRVYSVNTEAFF. DNA for the CDR3: TGCAGCGTCAGGGTATACTCGGTAAACACTGAAGCTTTCTTT. Looking up the rest from reference TRBV29-1 and TRBJ1-1 gives the full variable domain: SAVISQKPSRDICQRGTSLTIQCQVDSQVTMMFWYRQQPGQSLTLIATANQGSEATYESGFVIDKFPISRPNLTFSTLTVSNMSPEDSSIYLCSVRVYSVNTEAFFGQGTRLTVV.

V usage is TRBV6-6 and J usage is TRBJ1-5; D might be TRBD1 (6 bases). V gave up 4 bases and J gave up 7 bases, with 14 bases separating them. Germline V gene data show CDR1 as MNHNY and CDR2 as SVGAGI (reference sequence). The CDR3 spans 14 residues. The CDR3 bases are TGTGCCAGCAGTTTCTTTGGGGGCGGGCAGCCCCAGCATTTT. This sequence encodes CASSFFGGGQPQHF.

There are many counts of this clonotype. This chain connects TRBV2 to TRBJ1-5; D not resolved. Trimming took 7 bases from V and 6 from J, leaving 16 bases between them. CDR3 length: 14 residues. The germline V gene has CDR1 SNHLY and CDR2 FYNNEI. The CDR3 coding sequence is TGTGCCAGCAACCCCGGCGCCGAGGGTCAGCCCCAGCATTTT. As protein: CASNPGAEGQPQHF.

The chain joins TRBV2 to TRBJ2-7; TRBD1 might be the D (6 bases). The CDR3 extends over 11 amino acids. V was pared by 11 bases and J by 7 bases, with 15 bases between. Looked up from germline, CDR1 is SNHLY and CDR2 is FYNNEI. CDR3 in amino acids: CASQQGWEQYF. CDR3 nucleotides: TGTGCCTCACAACAGGGCTGGGAGCAGTACTTC.

The genes are TRBV5-1 and TRBJ1-2; D is uncertain. Germline lookup yields CDR1 SGHRS and CDR2 YFSETQ. Deletions cut 3 bases from V and 2 bases from J, with 8 bases between. The CDR3 extends over 13 amino acids. DNA for the CDR3: TGCGCCAGCAGCTCTGCAGGAAACTATGGCTACACCTTC. Its protein is CASSSAGNYGYTF.

This clonotype was seen ten or more times. This rearrangement joins TRBV24-1 to TRBJ2-1; TRBD2 matches 8 bases. V was clipped by 5 bases and J by 8 bases; unmatched bases: 7. Germline lookup yields CDR1 KGHDR and CDR2 SFDVKD. This CDR3 spans 14 amino acids. In nucleotides, the CDR3 is TGTGCCACCAGTGGTCCAGCGGGGGTCCATGAGCAGTTCTTC. This translates into CATSGPAGVHEQFF.

The chain has TRBV20-1 and TRBJ2-1; D uncertain. Deletions cut 4 bases from V and 9 bases from J, with 28 bases between. Germline V gene data show CDR1 as DFQATT and CDR2 as SNEGSKA (reference sequence). The CDR3 has 17 residues. The CDR3 loop reads CSAIPPWTEQILGEQFF. DNA for the CDR3: TGCAGTGCTATACCCCCGTGGACGGAGCAGATATTGGGTGAGCAGTTCTTC.

This clonotype came up a few times. This chain joins TRBV3-1 and TRBJ1-2; 9 bases agree with TRBD1. The CDR3 spans 16 residues. V lost 3 bases and J lost 1; bases outside the gene matches: 6. Per the germline V gene, CDR1 is LGHDT and CDR2 is YNNKEL (reference sequence). CDR3 in amino acids: CASSHPPGQGNYGYTF. The CDR3 DNA reads TGTGCCAGCAGCCACCCGCCGGGACAGGGTAACTATGGCTACACCTTC.